Listed here are 17 T cell receptor beta chains from one sample, sequenced in a study of T cells in localized non-small cell lung cancer. Method: immunoSEQ multiplex PCR; TCRdb's copy keeps in-frame clones and lacks some. Seen here are 30,000 to 35,000 clones, roughly 90% observed once, and the top ten hold about 2.2%. Sequencing was performed on peripheral blood, taken before any cancer treatment. The receptors here all came from a female donor of 60 years or more with stage I lung adenocarcinoma.

V and J are TRBV19 and TRBJ2-3; D may be TRBD2 (5 bases). From germline, CDR1 is LNHDA and CDR2 SQIVND (reference sequence). Trimming pared 5 bases from V and 6 bases from J, leaving 12 bases between. The CDR3 is 13 residues long. The chain's CDR3 is CASSLQLEDTQYF. The DNA for the CDR3 is TGTGCCAGTAGTCTCCAACTAGAGGATACGCAGTATTTT.

CDR3: CASSRGTAPNTGELFF. The DNA for the CDR3 is TGCGCCAGCAGTAGGGGGACAGCTCCGAACACCGGGGAGCTGTTTTTT. The rearrangement uses TRBV10-1 and TRBJ2-2, with 7 nucleotides matching TRBD1. Germline CDR1 is WNHNN and CDR2 is SYGVQD (reference sequence). The CDR3 contains 16 residues. Trimming cost V 5 bases and J 0 bases; bases outside gene matches: 6.

This clone showed up just a few times. The genes are TRBV5-6 and TRBJ2-2; TRBD1 might be the D (6 bases). Trimming cost V 0 bases and J 0 bases, with 9 bases left between them. CDR1 is SGHDT and CDR2 is YYEEEE in the germline V gene. CDR3 length: 16 residues. The CDR3 loop reads CASSLAGGANTGELFF. CDR3 DNA sequence: TGTGCCAGCAGCTTGGCTGGGGGCGCGAACACCGGGGAGCTGTTTTTT.

This clone was observed once. The chain has TRBV30 and TRBJ1-6; 9 bases are shared with TRBD1. After removal of 0 bases from V and 6 bases from J, the junction contained 6 bases not matched to a gene. The germline V gene encodes CDR1 GTSNPN and CDR2 SVGIG (reference sequence). CDR3 size: 16 residues. The CDR3 DNA follows: TGTGCCTGGAGTGTCCGGGACAGGGCCCCTAATTCACCCCTCCACTTT. This translates into CAWSVRDRAPNSPLHF.

The rearrangement joins TRBV6-6 to TRBJ1-4, with D hard to call. CDR1 is MNHNY and CDR2 is SVGAGI in the germline V gene (reference sequence). This CDR3 is built from 16 residues. V gave up 5 bases and J gave up 4 bases, with 17 bases separating them. CDR3 nucleotides: TGTGCCAGCAGTGGACCCCCTCGGTACCATAATGAAAAACTGTTTTTT. Its translation is CASSGPPRYHNEKLFF.

The rearrangement links TRBV15 to TRBJ2-3; either TRBD1 or TRBD2 may supply D (5 bases each). CDR3 length: 17 residues. The V gene lost 6 bases and the J gene lost 2 bases, with 21 bases spanning the gap. Germline CDR1 and CDR2: LNHNV and YYDKDF (reference sequence). The CDR3 DNA sequence: TGTGCCACCAGGTCAGCAGGGAGCGCCCTATTCACAGATACGCAGTATTTT. Amino acids: CATRSAGSALFTDTQYF. Looking up the rest from reference TRBV15 and TRBJ2-3 gives the full variable domain: DAMVIQNPRYQVTQFGKPVTLSCSQTLNHNVMYWYQQKSSQAPKLLFHYYDKDFNNEADTPDNFQSRRPNTSFCFLDIRSPGLGDTAMYLCATRSAGSALFTDTQYFGPGTRLTVL.

This rearrangement joins TRBV4-1 to TRBJ1-6, with D uncertain. The CDR3 extends over 14 amino acids. V shed 0 bases and J shed 10 bases, with 10 bases lying between them. The germline V gene has CDR1 MGHRA and CDR2 YSYEKL. CDR3 amino acids: CASSQDPRRSPLHF. As DNA, the CDR3 is TGCGCCAGCAGCCAAGATCCGAGGAGGTCACCCCTCCACTTT.

This chain joins TRBV5-1 and TRBJ2-7; TRBD1 aligns across 7 bases. The junction had 12 bases not matched to a gene; V was cut back by 3 bases and J by 6 bases. The CDR3 totals 15 residues. Germline-derived CDR1 and CDR2 are SGHRS and YFSETQ. This CDR3 is CASSSLSGTATEQYF. DNA of the CDR3: TGCGCCAGCAGCTCTCTTTCCGGGACAGCGACCGAGCAGTACTTC.

V and J are TRBV7-9 and TRBJ2-4; TRBD1 matches 7 bases. The CDR3 covers 14 residues. Trimming at V came to 5 bases and at J to 9 bases, leaving 10 bases not matched to a gene. CDR1 and CDR2 from the germline V gene are SEHNR and FQNEAQ (reference sequence). The CDR3 bases are TGTGCCAGCAGCCTCGACAGGGAAGGGGGCATTCAGTACTTC. This translates into CASSLDREGGIQYF. Full variable domain (missing parts from reference TRBV7-9 and TRBJ2-4): DTGVSQNPRHKITKRGQNVTFRCDPISEHNRLYWYRQTLGQGPEFLTYFQNEAQLEKSRLLSDRFSAERPKGSFSTLEIQRTEQGDSAMYLCASSLDREGGIQYFGAGTRLSVL.

The chain recombines TRBV2 with TRBJ1-6; 7 bases fit TRBD1. CDR1 and CDR2 from the germline V gene are SNHLY and FYNNEI. This CDR3 comprises 17 residues. With 2 bases clipped from V and 0 bases from J, the junction kept 4 bases outside the gene matches. DNA of the CDR3: TGTGCCAGCAGTGAATGGGGACAGAGCTCCTATAATTCACCCCTCCACTTT. Amino acids: CASSEWGQSSYNSPLHF.

In this sample, this clone turned up once. This chain links TRBV15 with TRBJ2-3; D not certain. The CDR3 consists of 17 residues. CDR1 LNHNV and CDR2 YYDKDF come from the germline V gene (reference sequence). Deletions cut 2 bases from V and 2 bases from J, with 17 bases between. CDR3 sequence reads: CATSRTPREGYTDTQYF. CDR3 bases: TGTGCCACCAGCAGAACCCCACGTGAAGGGTACACAGATACGCAGTATTTT.

This rearrangement joins TRBV11-2 to TRBJ1-1, with D tentatively TRBD1 (6 bases). The length of the CDR3 is 15 residues. Looked up from germline, CDR1 is SGHAT and CDR2 is FQNNGV. V was shortened by 2 bases and J by 1 base, with 11 bases between the two germline ends. CDR3 sequence reads: CASSLKRGANTEAFF. CDR3 sequence (DNA): TGTGCCAGCAGCTTAAAAAGGGGGGCGAACACTGAAGCTTTCTTT.

CDR3 DNA: TGTGCCAGCAGCGAGACAGGGGACCCCTACAATGAGCAGTTCTTC. This encodes CASSETGDPYNEQFF. This rearrangement joins TRBV9 to TRBJ2-1; 8 positions agree with TRBD1. The CDR3 is 15 amino acids. V lost 3 bases, J lost 2 bases, and 4 bases stayed unmatched. CDR1 and CDR2 (germline): SGDLS, YYNGEE.

The genes are TRBV5-4 and TRBJ1-2; 7 bases align to TRBD1. This CDR3 has 13 residues. Germline CDR1 reads SGHNT; CDR2 reads YYREEE (reference sequence). V shed 2 bases and J 4 bases; nucleotides not matched to a gene: 2. CDR3 protein: CASSLRQGYGYTF. CDR3 nucleotides: TGTGCCAGCAGCTTACGACAGGGCTATGGCTACACCTTC.

The V call is TRBV11-3, the J call TRBJ1-4; D unclear. Germline CDR1 SGHNT, CDR2 YENEEA. V lost 5 bases and J lost 1, with 8 bases in between. The CDR3 covers 14 residues. In DNA, the CDR3 is TGTGCCAGCAGCCCCGAGGGAACTAATGAAAAACTGTTTTTT. This translates into CASSPEGTNEKLFF. Filled out from reference TRBV11-3 and TRBJ1-4, the complete variable domain reads EAGVVQSPRYKIIEKKQPVAFWCNPISGHNTLYWYLQNLGQGPELLIRYENEEAVDDSQLPKDRFSAERLKGVDSTLKIQPAELGDSAVYLCASSPEGTNEKLFFGSGTQLSVL.

This chain uses TRBV7-2 with TRBJ2-7; maybe TRBD1 (6 bases). V gave up 3 bases and J gave up 0 bases, with 12 bases separating them. Germline-derived CDR1 and CDR2 are SGHTA and FQGNSA. The CDR3 is 15 residues long. The CDR3 reads CASSFRDTFSYEQYF. CDR3 sequence (DNA): TGTGCCAGCAGCTTCAGGGACACCTTCTCCTACGAGCAGTACTTC.

The rearrangement links TRBV12-5 to TRBJ2-3; maybe TRBD1 (6 bases). The V end lost 6 bases, the J end lost 3 bases, and 16 bases lay between the germline ends. This CDR3 is 15 amino acids long. Germline V gives CDR1 LGHNT, CDR2 FRNRAP. CDR3 DNA: TGTGCTAGTGGCGAGAGGGGGTCAAGTACAGATACGCAGTATTTT. Amino acids: CASGERGSSTDTQYF.